These 3 T cell receptor beta chains were sequenced from one sample in a study of T cells after yellow fever vaccination. TCRdb re-derived calls from the 5' RACE reads in MiXCR, one entry per CDR3 protein. The data contain about 300,000 distinct CDR3 sequences, approximately 10% of them singletons. Sequenced material: CD4+ T cells sorted from PBMCs, taken 5 days after the yellow fever booster vaccination. Receptors originate from a man in his late teens or twenties who received the YFV17D yellow fever vaccine.

In this sample, this clonotype turned up a few times. The V and J genes are TRBV19 and TRBJ2-7; 10 positions agree with TRBD1. CDR3 length equals 16 residues. With 4 bases clipped from V and 2 bases from J, the junction kept 8 bases outside the gene matches. From germline, CDR1 is LNHDA and CDR2 SQIVND (reference sequence). The CDR3 sequence: CASSNRDRGSPYEQYF. The CDR3 DNA follows: TGTGCCAGTAGTAACCGGGACAGGGGTTCGCCCTACGAGCAGTACTTC.

The sample holds a few counts of this clonotype. The CDR3 DNA is TGTGCCAGCAGTGTGACACGGGGGACAGTGAACACTGAAGCTTTCTTT. As protein: CASSVTRGTVNTEAFF. The chain couples TRBV6-1 to TRBJ1-1; 7 bases align to TRBD1. The CDR3 loop spans 16 amino acids. Germline CDR1 is MNHNS and CDR2 is SASEGT. V dropped 4 bases and J dropped 0; count of bases not matched to a gene: 8.

Only a few counts were recorded for this clonotype. The CDR3 bases are TGTGCCAGCAGTGTGGACAGGGGTGGGTACGAGCAGTACGTC. The encoded protein is CASSVDRGGYEQYV. The V call is TRBV2, the J call TRBJ2-7; 9 bases match TRBD1. Germline-derived CDR1 and CDR2 are SNHLY and FYNNEI. This CDR3 region has 14 residues. Losses at the gene ends were 4 bases for V and 4 bases for J; bases not matched to a gene: 5.